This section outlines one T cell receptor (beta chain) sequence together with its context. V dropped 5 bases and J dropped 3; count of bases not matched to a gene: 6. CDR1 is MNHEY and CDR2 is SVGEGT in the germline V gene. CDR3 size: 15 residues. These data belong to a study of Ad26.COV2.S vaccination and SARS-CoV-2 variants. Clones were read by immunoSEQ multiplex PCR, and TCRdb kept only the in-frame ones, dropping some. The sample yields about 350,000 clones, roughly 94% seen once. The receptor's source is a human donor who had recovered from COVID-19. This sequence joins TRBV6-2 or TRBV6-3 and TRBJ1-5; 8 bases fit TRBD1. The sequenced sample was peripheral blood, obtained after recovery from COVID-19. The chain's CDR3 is CASSPIQGANQPQHF. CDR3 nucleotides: TGTGCCAGCAGTCCGATTCAGGGGGCCAATCAGCCCCAGCATTTT.